Listed here are 15 T cell receptor beta chains from one sample, sequenced in a study of metastatic and nonmetastatic thyroid tumors. TCRdb reprocessed the PCR reads via MiXCR. Of more than 10,000 clones listed, around 30% are singletons. Not a single patient had been given any form of treatment at any point before undergoing thyroid surgery. The sample taken for sequencing was adjacent normal tissue. These receptor sequences come from a male donor with papillary thyroid cancer or a benign thyroid nodule (not recorded which). Some clones in this sample may be carry-over from other donors' samples.

This clone was picked up a small number of times. The chain couples TRBV5-1 to TRBJ2-7; D perhaps matches TRBD2 (6 bases). Per the germline V gene, CDR1 is SGHRS and CDR2 is YFSETQ. The CDR3 loop spans 14 amino acids. The germline V and J ends were trimmed by 5 bases and 4 bases, with 16 bases remaining between them. The CDR3: CASSPGTRMYEQYF. CDR3 nucleotide sequence: TGCGCCAGCAGTCCCGGGACTCGTATGTACGAGCAGTACTTC.

Within the sample, this clone is medium-sized. The chain carries TRBV10-2 and TRBJ2-5, with unresolved D. This CDR3 is 14 amino acids long. Trimming left V 1 base short and J 1 base short, with 7 bases between. CDR1 is WSHSY, CDR2 SAAADI, per germline. The CDR3 reads CASSELSFQETQYF. The CDR3 nucleotides read TGCGCCAGCAGTGAGTTAAGTTTCCAAGAGACCCAGTACTTC.

The chain employs TRBV11-2 and TRBJ1-5; D ambiguous. Trimming pared 3 bases from V and 7 bases from J, leaving 10 bases between. The length of the CDR3 is 13 residues. From germline, CDR1 is SGHAT and CDR2 FQNNGV. Here the CDR3 reads CASSLSEEQPQHF. The CDR3, as DNA: TGTGCCAGCAGCTTGTCGGAGGAACAGCCCCAGCATTTT.

This clone was recorded a few times. The V call is TRBV12-3 or TRBV12-4, the J call TRBJ2-7, with 11 bases that match TRBD1. After removal of 5 bases from V and 2 bases from J, the junction contained 2 bases not matched to a gene. The CDR3 has 14 residues. CDR3 residues: CASSTGQGAYEQYF. For the CDR3, the DNA is TGTGCCAGCAGTACGGGACAGGGGGCCTACGAGCAGTACTTC.

This sequence joins TRBV20-1 and TRBJ1-1; TRBD1 might be the D (5 bases). The germline CDR1 and CDR2 sequences are DFQATT and SNEGSKA (reference sequence). The CDR3 contains 14 residues. The ends were cut back, 3 bases at V and 0 bases at J, with 11 bases in the middle. The CDR3 reads CSARERQMNTEAFF. The CDR3 nucleotides are TGCAGTGCTAGGGAGAGACAGATGAACACTGAAGCTTTCTTT.

This clone has just a few counts. J is TRBJ2-5 and V is TRBV28; tentatively, D is TRBD2 (6 bases). V lost 7 bases to trimming and J lost 4 bases, with 28 bases between them. The CDR3 sequence is 18 residues long. CDR1 and CDR2 (germline): MDHEN, SYDVKM. In DNA form, the CDR3 reads TGTGCCAGCACCTACTTTTACGTGCGGGACCGAAGTGTAGAGACCCAGTACTTC. It translates to CASTYFYVRDRSVETQYF.

This clone was picked up a small number of times. V and J are TRBV19 and TRBJ2-1; 8 bases align to TRBD2. The CDR3 extends over 15 amino acids. Per germline, CDR1 LNHDA and CDR2 SQIVND (reference sequence). Trimming removed 11 bases from V and 4 bases from J; junction bases left unmatched: 13. The CDR3 nucleotides read TGTGCCTCTGCCGGCGGGGCGGGAGGATACAATGAGCAGTTCTTC. Its translation: CASAGGAGGYNEQFF.

In this sample, this clone turned up a few times. This chain uses TRBV6-1 with TRBJ2-1; D ambiguous. Germline lookup yields CDR1 MNHNS and CDR2 SASEGT. The CDR3 totals 15 residues. Trimming left V 1 base short and J 0 bases short, with 7 bases between. The CDR3 is CASSEEWDSYNEQFF. The CDR3 nucleotides read TGTGCCAGCAGTGAAGAGTGGGACTCCTACAATGAGCAGTTCTTC.

The V call is TRBV11-2, the J call TRBJ2-1; D may be TRBD2 (5 bases). Trimming cost V 4 bases and J 4 bases, with 17 bases left between them. Germline V lookup: CDR1 SGHAT, CDR2 FQNNGV. This CDR3 is 16 amino acids long. The CDR3 DNA is TGTGCCAGCAGCTCCCGCGGTCGGGGAGATTACAATGAGCAGTTCTTC. It translates to CASSSRGRGDYNEQFF. Supplemented by reference TRBV11-2 and TRBJ2-1, the full variable domain reads EAGVAQSPRYKIIEKRQSVAFWCNPISGHATLYWYQQILGQGPKLLIQFQNNGVVDDSQLPKDRFSAERLKGVDSTLKIQPAKLEDSAVYLCASSSRGRGDYNEQFFGPGTRLTVL.

This clone turned up a few times. The CDR3 bases are TGTGCCAGCAGTGGTACTAGCGCACTTACATTCACCGGGGAGCTGTTTTTT. This codes for CASSGTSALTFTGELFF. The V and J genes are TRBV12-3 or TRBV12-4 and TRBJ2-2, with TRBD2 identical over 7 bases. The CDR3 extends over 17 amino acids. The V gene end was trimmed by 5 bases and the J gene end by 4 bases; junction bases not matched to a gene: 13.

The chain recombines TRBV30 with TRBJ1-5; 7 nucleotides align to TRBD1. The CDR3 is made up of 16 amino acids. CDR1 is GTSNPN, CDR2 SVGIG, per germline (reference sequence). V was clipped by 0 bases and J by 3 bases; unmatched bases: 8. The CDR3 DNA sequence: TGTGCCTGGAGTGTATACAGGACAGGAATCAATCAGCCCCAGCATTTT. Residues: CAWSVYRTGINQPQHF.

This clone occurred many times. Here the CDR3 reads CASRAETTSTDTQYF. The DNA for the CDR3 is TGTGCCAGCAGGGCAGAAACTACTAGCACAGATACGCAGTATTTT. This rearrangement joins TRBV5-4 to TRBJ2-3; no clear D. Trimming pared 5 bases from V and 0 bases from J, leaving 13 bases between. From germline, CDR1 is SGHNT and CDR2 YYREEE (reference sequence). This CDR3 region has 15 residues.

This sequence joins TRBV10-3 and TRBJ2-2; D remains unclear. V lost 8 bases, J lost 7 bases, and 8 bases lay in between. In germline, CDR1 is ENHRY, CDR2 SYGVKD. This CDR3 has 11 amino acids. The CDR3 reads CAIAEDGELFF. CDR3 DNA sequence: TGTGCCATCGCGGAAGACGGGGAGCTGTTTTTT.

In its sample, this clone was seen a few times. V is TRBV5-6 and J is TRBJ2-2, with no clear D. The germline V and J ends were trimmed by 1 base and 6 bases, with 4 bases remaining between them. The CDR3 runs 12 residues. Germline loops: CDR1 SGHDT, CDR2 YYEEEE. The CDR3 coding sequence is TGTGCCAGCAGCTTGTGGTCCGGGGAGCTGTTTTTT. It is translated as CASSLWSGELFF.

A note on this clone: One junction end does not reproduce the germline sequence, and a read error may be involved. The chain links TRBV13 to TRBJ2-3, with TRBD2 matching 13 bases. The CDR3 has 16 residues. CDR1 and CDR2 from the germline V gene are PRHDT and FYEKMQ (reference sequence). Here the CDR3 reads CASRLRTSGSIDTQYF. As DNA, the CDR3 is TGTGCCAGCAGACTTCGGACTAGCGGGAGCATAGATACGCAGTATTTT.